The 18 T cell receptor beta chains reported below all come from one sample, sequenced in a study of shared clonotypes between healthy human individuals. The method was immunoSEQ multiplex PCR; TCRdb's version includes in-frame clones alone and lacks a portion of them. This sample carries about 750,000 clones, almost 95% of them seen once, and the ten largest clones take 24%. Naivety among CD8 cells was defined by CD45RO negativity and positive CCR7 selection, thereby excluding terminally differentiated effector memory CD45RA+ cells. The sequencing input was naive CD8+ T cells sorted from blood. The source of these receptors is a young man in good health.

The chain links TRBV25-1 to TRBJ1-3; TRBD1 might be the D (5 bases). The germline V gene has CDR1 MGHDK and CDR2 SYGVNS. V was trimmed by 4 bases and J by 2 bases, leaving 9 bases between them. The CDR3 consists of 14 residues. The CDR3 region is CASSARGAGNTIYF. The CDR3 nucleotides are TGTGCCAGCAGTGCTCGGGGGGCTGGAAACACCATATATTTT. The full variable domain, completed using reference TRBV25-1 and TRBJ1-3, is EADIYQTPRYLVIGTGKKITLECSQTMGHDKMYWYQQDPGMELHLIHYSYGVNSTEKGDLSSESTVSRIRTEHFPLTLESARPSHTSQYLCASSARGAGNTIYFGEGSWLTVV.

The V gene is TRBV6-6, the J gene TRBJ2-1, with D perhaps matching TRBD2 (6 bases). CDR1 is MNHNY and CDR2 is SVGAGI in the germline V gene (reference sequence). This CDR3 has 12 amino acids. Trimming left V 7 bases short and J 7 bases short, with 11 bases between. CDR3 sequence: CASTLGGNEQFF. Here the CDR3 DNA reads TGTGCCAGCACCTTAGGAGGGAATGAGCAGTTCTTC.

The CDR3 here is CASSFSLAGPYNEQFF. For the CDR3, the DNA is TGTGCCAGCAGTTTTTCACTAGCGGGCCCCTACAATGAGCAGTTCTTC. The chain joins TRBV28 to TRBJ2-1; TRBD2 agrees at 9 bases. The CDR3 extends over 16 amino acids. The germline V gene encodes CDR1 MDHEN and CDR2 SYDVKM. Losses at the gene ends were 3 bases for V and 2 bases for J; bases not matched to a gene: 5. Combining the CDR3 with reference TRBV28 and TRBJ2-1 gives the whole variable domain DVKVTQSSRYLVKRTGEKVFLECVQDMDHENMFWYRQDPGLGLRLIYFSYDVKMKEKGDIPEGYSVSREKKERFSLILESASTNQTSMYLCASSFSLAGPYNEQFFGPGTRLTVL.

The rearrangement links TRBV29-1 to TRBJ2-2; D ambiguous. Germline V lookup: CDR1 SQVTM, CDR2 ANQGSEA. The V gene lost 7 bases and the J gene lost 8 bases, with 11 bases spanning the gap. The length of the CDR3 is 11 residues. The CDR3 region has the DNA TGCAGCGCCATAGTTTTAGGGGAGCTGTTTTTT. This codes for CSAIVLGELFF.

The rearrangement links TRBV11-2 to TRBJ2-1; D perhaps matches TRBD2 (5 bases). Trimming left V 5 bases short and J 3 bases short, with 11 bases between. The CDR3 is made up of 14 amino acids. In germline, CDR1 is SGHAT, CDR2 FQNNGV. The CDR3 spells CASSHPGVYNEQFF. CDR3 bases: TGTGCCAGCAGCCACCCCGGGGTCTACAATGAGCAGTTCTTC.

This chain joins TRBV19 and TRBJ1-2, with D unresolved. The germline gives CDR1 LNHDA, CDR2 SQIVND (reference sequence). This CDR3 region has 12 residues. The V end lost 6 bases, the J end lost 4 bases, and 9 bases lay between the germline ends. CDR3 sequence reads: CASSPAFYGYTF. CDR3 in DNA: TGTGCCAGTAGCCCAGCTTTCTATGGCTACACCTTC.

The chain couples TRBV27 to TRBJ1-2; TRBD1 is a possible D gene (6 bases). V gave up 8 bases and J gave up 6 bases, with 13 bases separating them. The CDR3 totals 12 residues. Per the germline V gene, CDR1 is MNHEY and CDR2 is SMNVEV (reference sequence). The CDR3 region has the DNA TGTGCCAGCGGAACGAAGGGGGATGGCTACACCTTC. This translates into CASGTKGDGYTF.

A note on this clone: Different DNA sequences within this sample yield the same CDR3. The chain is built from TRBV6-6 and TRBJ2-1, with D uncertain. The ends were cut back, 2 bases at V and 8 bases at J, with 4 bases in the middle. Germline values: CDR1 MNHNY, CDR2 SVGAGI (reference sequence). The CDR3 has 11 residues. CDR3 protein: CASSYLDEQFF. The CDR3, as DNA: TGTGCCAGCAGTTACCTTGATGAGCAGTTCTTC.

This clone was seen a single time. The CDR3 nucleotides read TGCAGCGTGGGGGAAGACTACGAGCAGTACTTC. This translates into CSVGEDYEQYF. V gene TRBV29-1 combines with J gene TRBJ2-7; perhaps D is TRBD1 or TRBD2 (5 bases each). Trimming took off 6 bases at V and 3 bases at J, with 9 bases between the two ends. Germline V CDR1 and CDR2: SQVTM, ANQGSEA. The CDR3 loop spans 11 amino acids.

This clone occurred once. The chain recombines TRBV7-2 with TRBJ2-3; 7 bases fit TRBD1. The CDR3 contains 15 residues. The trim removed 4 bases at V and 2 bases at J, leaving 6 bases unmatched. Germline-derived CDR1 and CDR2 are SGHTA and FQGNSA. The CDR3: CASSSPGQPTDTQYF. In DNA, the CDR3 is TGTGCCAGCAGCTCGCCGGGACAGCCCACAGATACGCAGTATTTT.

J is TRBJ1-1 and V is TRBV29-1; D is unresolved. The V and J ends lost 7 bases and 1 base respectively, with 7 bases between them. The V gene's germline CDR1 is SQVTM and CDR2 ANQGSEA. The CDR3 extends over 11 amino acids. The CDR3 DNA is TGCAGCGGTGGAGGGAACACTGAAGCTTTCTTT. Residues: CSGGGNTEAFF.

The rearrangement uses TRBV11-3 and TRBJ2-4; 10 bases map to TRBD1. From germline, CDR1 is SGHNT and CDR2 YENEEA. This CDR3 has 14 amino acids. The junction had 2 bases not matched to a gene; V was cut back by 4 bases and J by 5 bases. CDR3: CASSSGTGENIQYF. Written as DNA, the CDR3 is TGTGCCAGCAGCTCGGGGACAGGGGAAAACATTCAGTACTTC. The whole variable domain, remainder taken from reference TRBV11-3 and TRBJ2-4, is EAGVVQSPRYKIIEKKQPVAFWCNPISGHNTLYWYLQNLGQGPELLIRYENEEAVDDSQLPKDRFSAERLKGVDSTLKIQPAELGDSAVYLCASSSGTGENIQYFGAGTRLSVL.

This clone came up once. V usage is TRBV4-1 and J usage is TRBJ2-1; 7 positions agree with TRBD1. The CDR3 length is 15 residues. Germline CDR1 is MGHRA and CDR2 is YSYEKL. Unmatched junction bases numbered 9, after V lost 5 bases and J lost 5 bases. CDR3 DNA sequence: TGCGCCAGCAGCTTCCGACAGGGCCGGGACAATGAGCAGTTCTTC. Translation gives CASSFRQGRDNEQFF.

This clone was counted once. This rearrangement joins TRBV23-1 to TRBJ1-1, with 7 bases fitting TRBD1. TRBV23-1 is designated an ORF whose function remains uncertain. The CDR3 runs to 16 residues. The V gene end was trimmed by 0 bases and the J gene end by 6 bases; junction bases not matched to a gene: 10. CDR3 bases: TGCGCCAGCAGTCAATCGATTGAGACAGGGAGGGCTGAAGCTTTCTTT. Its translation: CASSQSIETGRAEAFF.

V gene TRBV5-6 combines with J gene TRBJ1-5, with 10 bases fitting TRBD1. Germline trimming cut 0 bases from V and 7 bases from J; bases unmatched to any gene: 7. From germline, CDR1 is SGHDT and CDR2 YYEEEE. This CDR3 is built from 16 residues. CDR3 nucleotide sequence: TGTGCCAGCAGCTTGGCCCGGGACAGGGGATGGCAGCCCCAGCATTTT. Protein sequence: CASSLARDRGWQPQHF.

V is TRBV13 and J is TRBJ2-1; 9 bases are shared with TRBD2. Trimming cost V 4 bases and J 4 bases; bases outside gene matches: 8. CDR3 length equals 16 residues. The germline V gene has CDR1 PRHDT and CDR2 FYEKMQ (reference sequence). DNA of the CDR3: TGTGCCAGCAGCTCCGAACCCAGCGGGAGGTACAATGAGCAGTTCTTC. Protein product: CASSSEPSGRYNEQFF.

To note about this clone: Compared with germline, one end of the junction differs, possibly owing to a read error. Other DNA sequences from this sample encode an identical CDR3 as well. The chain is built from TRBV29-1 and TRBJ1-2, with D possibly TRBD1 on 6 matching bases. CDR1 and CDR2 (germline): SQVTM, ANQGSEA. The CDR3 is made up of 12 amino acids. CDR3 protein: CSVEGGSYGYTF. The DNA for the CDR3 is TGCAGCGTCGAAGGGGGTAGCTATGGCTACACCTTC.

The rearrangement links TRBV6-5 to TRBJ2-7; D might be TRBD1 (5 bases). The CDR3 sequence is 11 residues long. CDR1 and CDR2 (germline): MNHEY, SVGAGI. Trimming shortened V by 6 bases and J by 2 bases, and 5 bases separated the two germline ends. CDR3 nucleotides: TGTGCCAGCAGGGGGCCCTACGAGCAGTACTTC. Amino acids: CASRGPYEQYF.